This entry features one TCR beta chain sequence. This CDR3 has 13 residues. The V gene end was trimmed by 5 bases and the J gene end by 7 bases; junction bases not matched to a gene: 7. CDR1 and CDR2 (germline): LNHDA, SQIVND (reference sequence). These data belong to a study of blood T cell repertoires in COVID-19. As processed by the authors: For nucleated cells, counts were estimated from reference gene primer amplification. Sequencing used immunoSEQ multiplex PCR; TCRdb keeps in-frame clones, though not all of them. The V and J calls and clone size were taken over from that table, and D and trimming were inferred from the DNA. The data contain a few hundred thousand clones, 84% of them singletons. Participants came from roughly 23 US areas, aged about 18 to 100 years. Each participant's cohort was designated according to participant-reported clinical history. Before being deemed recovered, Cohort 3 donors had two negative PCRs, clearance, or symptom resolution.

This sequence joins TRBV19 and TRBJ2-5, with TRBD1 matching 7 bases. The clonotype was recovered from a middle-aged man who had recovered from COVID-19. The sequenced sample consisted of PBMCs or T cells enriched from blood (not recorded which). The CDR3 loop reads CASSRDREATQYF. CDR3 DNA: TGTGCCAGTAGTCGGGACAGAGAGGCGACCCAGTACTTC.